This T cell receptor beta chain comes out of a study of vaccination and CD4 T cells after COVID-19. An Oncomine TCR Beta short-read assay was used to sequence the DNA from cultured CD4+ T cells. TCRdb reprocessed the PCR reads via MiXCR and lists one record per CDR3 protein. The sample records about 20,000 distinct CDR3 sequences, 45% to 70% being singletons. The CDR3 is 15 residues long. Per the germline V gene, CDR1 is MNHNS and CDR2 is SASEGT. V was cut by 6 bases and J by 0 bases, with 12 bases left in between. The treatment here: 10-day PBMC culture with coronavirus spike peptide pools or control peptides (ViraFEST assay). This clonotype came up a few times. The antigen is unknown.

V is TRBV6-1 and J is TRBJ1-3; D may be TRBD1 (5 bases). Sequencing was done on a sample of CD4+ T cells from blood, cultured in vitro. The TCR was taken from a human donor who had recovered from COVID-19. Here the CDR3 reads CASRSDITSGNTIYF. The CDR3 coding sequence is TGTGCCAGCAGGTCGGACATTACCTCTGGAAACACCATATATTTT.